This T cell receptor beta chain was recovered during a study of blood T cell repertoires in COVID-19. Study overall: The origin of the acute and convalescent COVID-19 samples was the United States, Italy and Spain. The cDNA or gDNA used as material had been derived from T cells, B-cell-depleted T cells, or PBMCs.

This CDR3 is built from 16 residues. Germline V gene lookup returns CDR1 LGHNA and CDR2 YSLEER. With 1 base removed from V and 0 bases from J, the gap between germline ends came to 9 bases. In the study's own analysis: Estimation of nucleated cell counts relied on the amplification of reference gene primers. Profiling relied on immunoSEQ multiplex PCR, and the TCRdb table lists in-frame clones only, not all of them. V, J and clone size are those of that table, while D and trimming were read from the DNA. The table lists about 220,000 clones, about 91% of them singletons. This clonotype was sampled from a woman aged 40 to 49 with acute COVID-19. Sequenced material: PBMCs or T cells enriched from blood (not recorded which). This chain uses TRBV4-3 with TRBJ2-2; D gene unclear. CDR3 residues: CASSQATSTNTGELFF. CDR3 coding DNA: TGCGCCAGCAGCCAAGCGACAAGTACGAACACCGGGGAGCTGTTTTTT.